Listed here is a single T cell receptor (beta chain). Its target is not known. TCRdb keeps only in-frame clones here, not all; method: immunoSEQ multiplex PCR. The data contain over 12,000 clones, 85% to 90% of them singletons. The data derive from a study of T cell repertoires and Cas9 in healthy adults. Study-level information: Multi-effector potency, cytotoxicity and lineage were assessed in SpCas9-reactive CD4 and CD8 T cells. Study-wide points: SpCas9-reactive effector T cells were reportedly restrained in vitro by SpCas9-reactive regulatory T cells.

Specimen: Tregs (CD4+, CD25+, CD127-, CD137-, CD154-) from PBMCs; culture status not recorded. The origin of this receptor is a human donor in good health.

CDR3 residues: CASSNKRDLANTIYF. As DNA, the CDR3 is TGTGCCAGCAGCAACAAGAGGGACCTAGCTAACACCATATATTTT. The V call is TRBV21-1, the J call TRBJ1-3. TRBV21-1 is reported as a pseudogene. The CDR3 has 15 residues.